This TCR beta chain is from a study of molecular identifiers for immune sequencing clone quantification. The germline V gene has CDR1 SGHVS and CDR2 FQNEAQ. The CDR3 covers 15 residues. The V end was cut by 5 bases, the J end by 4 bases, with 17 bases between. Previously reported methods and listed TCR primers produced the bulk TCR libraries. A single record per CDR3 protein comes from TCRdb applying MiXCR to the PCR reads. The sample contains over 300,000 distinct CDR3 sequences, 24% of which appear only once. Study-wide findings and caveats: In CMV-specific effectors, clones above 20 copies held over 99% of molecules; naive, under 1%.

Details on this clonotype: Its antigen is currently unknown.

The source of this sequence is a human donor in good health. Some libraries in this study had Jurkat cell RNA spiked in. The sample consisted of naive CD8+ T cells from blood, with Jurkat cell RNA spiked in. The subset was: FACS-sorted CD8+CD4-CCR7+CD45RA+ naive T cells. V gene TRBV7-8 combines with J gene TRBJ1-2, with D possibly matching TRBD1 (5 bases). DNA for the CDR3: TGTGCCAGCAGCGCACGGACACTTCTTGGCTATGGCTACACCTTC. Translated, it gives CASSARTLLGYGYTF.